These 30 T cell receptor beta chains were all obtained from the same sample, sequenced in a study of blood T cell repertoires in COVID-19. TCRdb's table, derived via immunoSEQ multiplex PCR, lists solely in-frame clones and lacks some. Of about 220,000 clones listed, roughly four fifths are singletons. Sequenced: peripheral blood. Receptors were obtained from a woman aged 65 to 85 with COVID-19, enrolled during active disease.

The V gene is TRBV28, the J gene TRBJ2-3; tentative D call: TRBD1 (5 bases). V was pared by 4 bases and J by 2 bases, with 13 bases between. CDR3 length: 15 residues. Germline-derived CDR1 and CDR2 are MDHEN and SYDVKM. CDR3 sequence: CASSSEQGFTDTQYF. CDR3 DNA: TGTGCCAGCAGTTCCGAGCAGGGATTCACAGATACGCAGTATTTT.

This clone was detected a few times. This rearrangement joins TRBV27 to TRBJ1-1; D gene ambiguous. Germline lookup yields CDR1 MNHEY and CDR2 SMNVEV (reference sequence). The CDR3 is 8 residues long. The CDR3 DNA sequence: TGTGAACAGCCTGAAGCTTTCTTT. Translation gives CEQPEAFF.

For the CDR3, the DNA is TGTGCCAGCAGCCACCGGGGTAGCCTTAGTAGAGTTGAGCAGTTCTTC. This sequence encodes CASSHRGSLSRVEQFF. The chain recombines TRBV21-1 with TRBJ2-1; TRBD2, the table's D call, was not compared with the DNA. TRBV21-1 is termed a pseudogene. This CDR3 is 16 amino acids long.

V usage is TRBV7-3 and J usage is TRBJ1-2, with TRBD1 identical over 7 bases. J lost 8 bases, V lost 4 bases, and 13 bases had no gene match. Germline CDR1 reads SGHTA; CDR2 reads FQGTGA. There are 15 residues in the CDR3. The CDR3 sequence: CASSSNAQGLGGYTF. CDR3 in DNA: TGTGCCAGCAGCTCTAATGCACAGGGGCTAGGGGGCTACACCTTC.

This chain joins TRBV3-1 (or the pseudogene TRBV3-2) and TRBJ2-1; TRBD2 matches at 9 bases. The V segment lost 4 bases and the J segment 6 bases; nucleotides outside the gene matches: 10. CDR1 and CDR2 (germline): LGHDT, YNNKEL (reference sequence). The CDR3 contains 16 residues. CDR3 amino acids: CASSPFVASGINEQFF. CDR3 nucleotides: TGTGCCAGCAGCCCGTTTGTGGCTAGCGGGATCAATGAGCAGTTCTTC.

J is TRBJ1-5 and V is TRBV5-1; D is unclear. The CDR3 runs to 15 residues. V lost 4 bases and J lost 0, with 11 bases in between. Germline V gene lookup returns CDR1 SGHRS and CDR2 YFSETQ. The CDR3 sequence is CASSPGFNSNQPQHF. CDR3 nucleotide sequence: TGCGCCAGCAGCCCGGGGTTTAATAGCAATCAGCCCCAGCATTTT.

This rearrangement joins TRBV18 to TRBJ2-5, with D perhaps TRBD1 (6 bases). Germline V CDR1 and CDR2: KGHSH, LQKENI. Trimming took 2 bases from V and 2 from J, leaving 9 bases between them. The CDR3 extends over 14 amino acids. CDR3 amino acids: CASSPGTSQETQYF. CDR3 bases: TGTGCCAGCTCACCAGGGACAAGTCAAGAGACCCAGTACTTC.

This chain uses TRBV3-1 (or the pseudogene TRBV3-2) with TRBJ2-3, with a possible D match to TRBD1 (6 bases). Germline CDR1 is LGHDT and CDR2 is YNNKEL (reference sequence). The V and J ends lost 4 bases and 5 bases respectively, with 19 bases between them. This CDR3 has 16 amino acids. CDR3 loop: CASSRDRRYGEDTQYF. For the CDR3, the DNA is TGTGCCAGCAGCCGTGACAGGCGGTACGGGGAAGATACGCAGTATTTT.

This chain joins TRBV7-2 and TRBJ2-2, with D tentatively TRBD1 (5 bases). The length of the CDR3 is 14 residues. The ends were cut back, 2 bases at V and 4 bases at J, with 8 bases in the middle. Germline V gene lookup returns CDR1 SGHTA and CDR2 FQGNSA. CDR3 in amino acids: CASSLSTGTGELFF. DNA of the CDR3: TGTGCCAGCAGCTTAAGTACAGGCACCGGGGAGCTGTTTTTT.

The V call is TRBV19, the J call TRBJ2-2, with a tentative D call TRBD1 (6 bases). CDR3 length: 16 amino acids. Trimming pared 7 bases from V and 3 bases from J, leaving 18 bases between. The germline CDR1 and CDR2 sequences are LNHDA and SQIVND (reference sequence). The DNA of the CDR3 is TGTGCCAGTACGGGTTCATGGACAGTGCACACCGGGGAGCTGTTTTTT. It yields the protein CASTGSWTVHTGELFF.

This clone was counted many times. The J gene is TRBJ2-7, the V gene TRBV3-1 (or the pseudogene TRBV3-2); 8 positions match TRBD1. The V gene's germline CDR1 is LGHDT and CDR2 YNNKEL (reference sequence). The V segment lost 4 bases and the J segment 1 base; nucleotides outside the gene matches: 6. This CDR3 contains 15 residues. The CDR3 reads CASSPRDRPSYEQYF. CDR3 nucleotides: TGTGCCAGCAGCCCCCGGGACAGGCCTTCCTACGAGCAGTACTTC.

V and J are TRBV11-3 and TRBJ2-7, with a tentative D call TRBD2 (6 bases). The germline CDR1 and CDR2 sequences are SGHNT and YENEEA. CDR3 length: 13 residues. V lost 1 base and J lost 7, with 11 bases in between. In DNA, the CDR3 is TGTGCCAGCAGCTTAGGGCCCGCGGGGGAGCAGTACTTC. Amino acids: CASSLGPAGEQYF.

This clone was observed a handful of times. The genes are TRBV18 and TRBJ1-2; D might be TRBD1 (6 bases). Trimming took 3 bases from V and 2 from J, leaving 10 bases between them. Germline CDR1 KGHSH, CDR2 LQKENI. The CDR3 length is 14 residues. CDR3 nucleotides: TGTGCCAGCTCACCTTTGGACAGAAACTATGGCTACACCTTC. Translating gives CASSPLDRNYGYTF. Using reference TRBV18 and TRBJ1-2 for the parts outside the CDR3, the full variable domain is NAGVMQNPRHLVRRRGQEARLRCSPMKGHSHVYWYRQLPEEGLKFMVYLQKENIIDESGMPKERFSAEFPKEGPSILRIQQVVRGDSAAYFCASSPLDRNYGYTFGSGTRLTVV.

The chain carries TRBV2 and TRBJ2-1; the D gene is possibly TRBD1 (6 bases). There are 15 residues in the CDR3. Trimming shortened V by 6 bases and J by 2 bases, and 14 bases separated the two germline ends. Germline V CDR1 and CDR2: SNHLY, FYNNEI. CDR3 nucleotide sequence: TGTGCCAGCAGATTATTACAGGGCACCTACAATGAGCAGTTCTTC. It translates to CASRLLQGTYNEQFF. The entire variable domain, with the rest obtained from reference TRBV2 and TRBJ2-1, is as follows: EPEVTQTPSHQVTQMGQEVILRCVPISNHLYFYWYRQILGQKVEFLVSFYNNEISEKSEIFDDQFSVERPDGSNFTLKIRSTKLEDSAMYFCASRLLQGTYNEQFFGPGTRLTVL.

The table lists this clone with a few counts. J is TRBJ2-6 and V is TRBV19, with 8 bases identical to TRBD1. The V gene end was trimmed by 5 bases and the J gene end by 0 bases; junction bases not matched to a gene: 15. Germline V gene sequence: CDR1 LNHDA, CDR2 SQIVND (reference sequence). The CDR3 is made up of 20 amino acids. Here the CDR3 DNA reads TGTGCCAGTAGTCCCCGGCGAGTCCAGGGGGCGCCCTCTGGGGCCAACGTCCTGACTTTC. Protein sequence: CASSPRRVQGAPSGANVLTF.

The chain has TRBV24-1 and TRBJ2-3; 7 nucleotides agree with TRBD1. The CDR3 totals 18 residues. Germline trimming cut 2 bases from V and 6 bases from J; bases unmatched to any gene: 16. CDR1 and CDR2 (germline): KGHDR, SFDVKD. The CDR3 loop is CATSDWASQGEPPDTQYF. CDR3 in DNA: TGTGCCACCAGTGATTGGGCCTCGCAGGGGGAGCCTCCGGATACGCAGTATTTT.

The V and J genes are TRBV6-2 or TRBV6-3 and TRBJ1-1; D gene ambiguous. The CDR3 length is 16 residues. V lost 4 bases and J lost 4, with 19 bases in between. Germline loops: CDR1 MNHEY, CDR2 SVGEGT. Written as DNA, the CDR3 is TGTGCCAGCAGTTCGGCCCGGCAGGTGGCAGGCACTGAAGCTTTCTTT. This encodes CASSSARQVAGTEAFF.

This clone was recorded a few times. Other DNA sequences from this sample encode an identical CDR3 as well. The chain couples TRBV7-9 to TRBJ2-7, with 7 bases lining up with TRBD1. The CDR3 runs 13 residues. Germline CDR1 reads SEHNR; CDR2 reads FQNEAQ (reference sequence). Trimming cost V 3 bases and J 4 bases; bases outside gene matches: 3. The CDR3 DNA reads TGTGCCAGCAGCTTCGGGACAGCTTACGAGCAGTACTTC. This gives the protein CASSFGTAYEQYF. Full variable domain (remainder filled in from reference TRBV7-9 and TRBJ2-7): DTGVSQNPRHKITKRGQNVTFRCDPISEHNRLYWYRQTLGQGPEFLTYFQNEAQLEKSRLLSDRFSAERPKGSFSTLEIQRTEQGDSAMYLCASSFGTAYEQYFGPGTRLTVT.

This clone has a handful of counts. The V and J genes are TRBV6-5 and TRBJ1-2, with 10 nucleotides matching TRBD1. The CDR3 covers 15 residues. Germline CDR1 reads MNHEY; CDR2 reads SVGAGI. The V gene end was trimmed by 5 bases and the J gene end by 6 bases; junction bases not matched to a gene: 9. CDR3 loop: CASSITWTGGNGYTF. The CDR3 DNA reads as TGTGCCAGCAGTATCACCTGGACAGGGGGAAATGGCTACACCTTC.

This chain uses TRBV3-1 (or the pseudogene TRBV3-2) with TRBJ2-7, with 10 positions matching TRBD2. Germline CDR1 is LGHDT and CDR2 is YNNKEL (reference sequence). Trimming cost V 1 base and J 2 bases; bases outside gene matches: 8. This CDR3 region has 17 residues. CDR3 nucleotide sequence: TGTGCCAGCAGCCAAGTGCCAGCTAGCGGGGGAACCTACGAGCAGTACTTC. This encodes CASSQVPASGGTYEQYF.

The chain combines TRBV2 with TRBJ2-7; no firm D call. With 6 bases removed from V and 1 base from J, the gap between germline ends came to 10 bases. The CDR3 length is 13 residues. CDR1 is SNHLY, CDR2 FYNNEI, per germline. The CDR3 bases are TGTGCCAGCAGCGCCTTGAGGTCCTACGAGCAGTACTTC. It specifies CASSALRSYEQYF.

The chain joins TRBV10-3 to TRBJ2-4, with TRBD1 matching 9 bases. The V and J ends lost 3 bases and 2 bases, in that order; junction bases with no gene match: 17. The V gene's germline CDR1 is ENHRY and CDR2 SYGVKD. The CDR3 covers 20 residues. The CDR3 nucleotides read TGTGCCATCAGTGATAGCTTAGGGACAGGGAATTCAACCTCCAAAAACATTCAGTACTTC. Its protein is CAISDSLGTGNSTSKNIQYF.

The chain uses TRBV7-2 and TRBJ2-2; a possible D gene is TRBD1 (5 bases). This CDR3 spans 15 amino acids. Germline values: CDR1 SGHTA, CDR2 FQGNSA. Deletions cut 4 bases from V and 1 base from J, with 10 bases between. The CDR3 is CASSSRVWNTGELFF. CDR3 sequence (DNA): TGTGCCAGCAGCTCCAGGGTCTGGAACACCGGGGAGCTGTTTTTT.

In this sample, this clone turned up a few times. V gene TRBV18 combines with J gene TRBJ2-7; 11 bases agree with TRBD2. Germline-derived CDR1 and CDR2 are KGHSH and LQKENI. The CDR3 loop spans 17 amino acids. Trimming took 4 bases from V and 6 from J; bases not matched to a gene: 14. The CDR3 here is CASSHGTGDLAGGEQYF. In nucleotides, the CDR3 is TGTGCCAGCTCACACGGGACAGGAGATCTAGCGGGAGGCGAGCAGTACTTC. Full variable domain (outside the CDR3, taken from reference TRBV18 and TRBJ2-7): NAGVMQNPRHLVRRRGQEARLRCSPMKGHSHVYWYRQLPEEGLKFMVYLQKENIIDESGMPKERFSAEFPKEGPSILRIQQVVRGDSAAYFCASSHGTGDLAGGEQYFGPGTRLTVT.

This clone was picked up a small number of times. The rearrangement joins TRBV5-5 to TRBJ1-1; TRBD1 is a possible D gene (6 bases). Germline CDR1 reads SGHKS; CDR2 reads YYEKEE (reference sequence). The CDR3 consists of 15 residues. V lost 5 bases to trimming and J lost 2 bases, with 16 bases between them. This CDR3 is CASSSDRLLNTEAFF. The CDR3, as DNA: TGTGCCAGCAGTTCGGACAGACTTCTTAACACTGAAGCTTTCTTT.

The chain has TRBV6-2 or TRBV6-3 and TRBJ2-1; 7 bases line up with TRBD1. Germline V CDR1 and CDR2: MNHEY, SVGEGT. CDR3 length: 15 residues. Germline trimming cut 0 bases from V and 5 bases from J; bases unmatched to any gene: 4. CDR3 protein: CASSYSDRANNEQFF. In DNA form, the CDR3 reads TGTGCCAGCAGTTACTCCGACAGGGCGAACAATGAGCAGTTCTTC.

This clone was seen once. The chain employs TRBV6-5 and TRBJ1-3, with TRBD1 matching 7 bases. CDR3 length: 14 amino acids. Losses at the gene ends were 2 bases for V and 4 bases for J; bases not matched to a gene: 2. Germline V lookup: CDR1 MNHEY, CDR2 SVGAGI. The CDR3 nucleotides read TGTGCCAGCAGTTACAGGGGGCGCGGAAACACCATATATTTT. Amino acids: CASSYRGRGNTIYF.

The rearrangement joins TRBV6-5 to TRBJ1-1; D gene unclear. The CDR3 covers 13 residues. The germline V gene encodes CDR1 MNHEY and CDR2 SVGAGI. Trimming cost V 5 bases and J 4 bases, with 11 bases left between them. This CDR3 is CASSLQARTEAFF. The CDR3 DNA reads TGTGCCAGCAGTCTTCAGGCGCGCACTGAAGCTTTCTTT.

The J gene is TRBJ1-1, the V gene TRBV28; D might be TRBD1 (5 bases). This CDR3 has 16 residues. Trimming took 3 bases from V and 0 from J, leaving 14 bases between them. Per the germline V gene, CDR1 is MDHEN and CDR2 is SYDVKM. The CDR3 region is CASSLGGAPMNTEAFF. Written as DNA, the CDR3 is TGTGCCAGCAGTTTGGGAGGGGCCCCGATGAACACTGAAGCTTTCTTT. The full variable domain, with the rest looked up from reference TRBV28 and TRBJ1-1, is DVKVTQSSRYLVKRTGEKVFLECVQDMDHENMFWYRQDPGLGLRLIYFSYDVKMKEKGDIPEGYSVSREKKERFSLILESASTNQTSMYLCASSLGGAPMNTEAFFGQGTRLTVV.

The V and J genes are TRBV7-2 and TRBJ2-2; possibly TRBD2 for D (5 bases). V was trimmed by 4 bases and J by 4 bases, leaving 16 bases between them. CDR1 and CDR2 (germline): SGHTA, FQGNSA. CDR3 length: 16 residues. The CDR3 DNA follows: TGTGCCAGCAGCTGGTCGGGGTTAGCCGGCACCGGGGAGCTGTTTTTT. This codes for CASSWSGLAGTGELFF.